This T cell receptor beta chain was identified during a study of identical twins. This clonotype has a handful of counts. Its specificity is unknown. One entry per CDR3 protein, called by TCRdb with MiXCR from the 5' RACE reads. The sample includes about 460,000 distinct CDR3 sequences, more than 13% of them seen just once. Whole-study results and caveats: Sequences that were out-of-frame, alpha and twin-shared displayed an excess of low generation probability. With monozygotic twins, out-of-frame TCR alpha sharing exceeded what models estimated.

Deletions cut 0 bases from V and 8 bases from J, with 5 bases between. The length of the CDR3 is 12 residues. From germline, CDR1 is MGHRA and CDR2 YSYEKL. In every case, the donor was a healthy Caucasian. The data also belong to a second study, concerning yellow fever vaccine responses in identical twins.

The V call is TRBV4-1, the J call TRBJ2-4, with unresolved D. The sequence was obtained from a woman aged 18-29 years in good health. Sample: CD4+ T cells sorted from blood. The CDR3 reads CASSQDLDIQYF. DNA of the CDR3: TGCGCCAGCAGCCAAGATTTGGACATTCAGTACTTC.